These 25 T cell receptor beta chains were all obtained from the same sample, sequenced in a study of early T cells in non-severe SARS-CoV-2 infection. TCRdb reprocessed the 5' RACE reads with MiXCR, giving one entry per CDR3 protein. The sample lists 85,000 to 95,000 distinct CDR3 sequences, roughly 15% occurring once. Sample: whole blood. Source of these receptors: an adult who was a healthcare worker with PCR-confirmed SARS-CoV-2 infection or an uninfected control (not recorded which).

The chain recombines TRBV29-1 with TRBJ2-1; 10 nucleotides align to TRBD2. Per the germline V gene, CDR1 is SQVTM and CDR2 is ANQGSEA. There are 13 residues in the CDR3. J gave up 3 bases and V 7 bases, and 3 bases lay outside the gene matches. CDR3 sequence reads: CSASGGSYNEQFF. Written as DNA, the CDR3 is TGCAGCGCTAGCGGGGGAAGCTACAATGAGCAGTTCTTC.

The CDR3 DNA sequence: TGTGCCAGCAGTTTGGACCAGGGTTATAATTCACCCCTCCACTTT. Its protein is CASSLDQGYNSPLHF. The rearrangement links TRBV7-9 to TRBJ1-6; D is perhaps TRBD1 (5 bases). CDR3 length equals 15 residues. CDR1 and CDR2 from the germline V gene are SEHNR and FQNEAQ (reference sequence). Trimming left V 6 bases short and J 4 bases short, with 13 bases between.

This clonotype was counted at least ten times. The chain is built from TRBV5-6 and TRBJ2-7, with a possible D match to TRBD1 (6 bases). V lost 0 bases, J lost 2 bases, and 9 bases lay in between. Germline V gene sequence: CDR1 SGHDT, CDR2 YYEEEE. This CDR3 has 14 residues. CDR3 region: CASSLDRVPYEQYV. In DNA form, the CDR3 reads TGTGCCAGCAGCTTGGACAGGGTACCCTACGAGCAGTACGTC.

This clonotype has a count of ten or more. The chain joins TRBV7-9 to TRBJ2-1; D ambiguous. Germline loops: CDR1 SEHNR, CDR2 FQNEAQ (reference sequence). This CDR3 spans 17 amino acids. V was pared by 4 bases and J by 3 bases, with 19 bases between. CDR3 DNA: TGTGCCAGCAGCTCCCGTTTAGAACTGAACCGCTACAATGAGCAGTTCTTC. Translating gives CASSSRLELNRYNEQFF.

This clonotype was detected only a few times. The chain is built from TRBV20-1 and TRBJ1-2; 7 positions match TRBD1. CDR3 size: 19 residues. CDR1 and CDR2 (germline): DFQATT, SNEGSKA (reference sequence). V lost 0 bases, J lost 0 bases, and 16 bases stayed unmatched. The CDR3 DNA is TGCAGTGCTAGAGATCCCCGGGGGTTAGGGGACAGACCTAACTATGGCTACACCTTC. As protein: CSARDPRGLGDRPNYGYTF.

The V and J genes are TRBV11-2 and TRBJ2-3; maybe TRBD1 (5 bases). Deletions cut 11 bases from V and 3 bases from J, with 12 bases between. CDR1 and CDR2 from the germline V gene are SGHAT and FQNNGV. This CDR3 comprises 12 residues. The CDR3 region is CAGQGMTDTQYF. In DNA form, the CDR3 reads TGTGCCGGGCAGGGAATGACAGATACGCAGTATTTT.

This clonotype was counted only a few times. The chain has TRBV5-5 and TRBJ1-5, with 11 positions matching TRBD1. Looked up from germline, CDR1 is SGHKS and CDR2 is YYEKEE (reference sequence). This CDR3 has 15 amino acids. The V gene end was trimmed by 3 bases and the J gene end by 7 bases; junction bases not matched to a gene: 6. The CDR3 coding sequence is TGTGCCAGCAGCTCGGAGGGGACAGGGGGACAGCCCCAGCATTTT. Translation: CASSSEGTGGQPQHF.

The gene calls are TRBV9 and TRBJ2-5; D gene uncertain. Germline CDR1 SGDLS, CDR2 YYNGEE. CDR3 length: 16 amino acids. V lost 1 base and J lost 0, with 13 bases in between. The CDR3 DNA sequence: TGTGCCAGCAGCGTAAAGGAGCGCGCAAACCAAGAGACCCAGTACTTC. Its protein product is CASSVKERANQETQYF.

The chain carries TRBV3-1 and TRBJ2-2, with a weak D call TRBD1 (6 bases). CDR1 LGHDT and CDR2 YNNKEL come from the germline V gene (reference sequence). The length of the CDR3 is 16 residues. V dropped 5 bases and J dropped 2 bases, with 15 bases sitting between them. In DNA form, the CDR3 reads TGTGCCAGCAGCTTTTCAGACAGGTTCAACACCGGGGAGCTGTTTTTT. Its protein is CASSFSDRFNTGELFF.

This clonotype has more than one count but fewer than ten. CDR3 sequence: CSVDNRADTQYF. The CDR3 DNA is TGCAGCGTTGACAACAGGGCGGATACGCAGTATTTT. The chain uses TRBV29-1 and TRBJ2-3; possible D gene TRBD1, 6 bases. CDR1 SQVTM and CDR2 ANQGSEA come from the germline V gene. The CDR3 consists of 12 residues. V lost 3 bases and J lost 6, with 10 bases in between.

This clonotype has ten or more counts. The chain couples TRBV12-3 or TRBV12-4 to TRBJ1-1; no definite D call. The CDR3 has 18 residues. Between the trimmed V and J ends, which lost 6 bases and 0 bases, there was a span of 23 bases. CDR3 nucleotide sequence: TGTGCCAGCAGCCGCGCGGGCGCGGCCTCGACTTTGAACACTGAAGCTTTCTTT. Amino acid sequence: CASSRAGAASTLNTEAFF.

This clonotype was seen many times. The V call is TRBV5-6, the J call TRBJ1-5; D not resolved. The CDR3 covers 12 residues. In germline, CDR1 is SGHDT, CDR2 YYEEEE. Trimming removed 1 base at V and 3 bases at J, with 2 bases between. CDR3 amino acids: CASSLLNQPQHF. The CDR3, as DNA: TGTGCCAGCAGCTTGCTCAATCAGCCCCAGCATTTT.

This clonotype was detected many times. The V gene is TRBV9, the J gene TRBJ1-2; TRBD1 matches at 7 bases. V lost 4 bases and J lost 2; bases outside the gene matches: 11. The germline CDR1 and CDR2 sequences are SGDLS and YYNGEE. This CDR3 spans 16 amino acids. The CDR3 DNA reads as TGTGCCAGCAGCACCGGAGACGACAGGGCCAACTATGGCTACACCTTC. Its translation: CASSTGDDRANYGYTF.

This rearrangement joins TRBV10-3 to TRBJ2-5; D may be TRBD2 (6 bases). CDR3 length equals 12 residues. The germline V and J ends were trimmed by 11 bases and 5 bases, with 15 bases remaining between them. Germline lookup yields CDR1 ENHRY and CDR2 SYGVKD. CDR3: CALSDRGETQYF. CDR3 coding DNA: TGTGCCCTATCGGACCGGGGGGAGACCCAGTACTTC.

CDR3 in amino acids: CASSPPKTGVYNEQFF. The CDR3 DNA reads TGTGCCAGCTCACCACCAAAGACAGGCGTCTACAATGAGCAGTTCTTC. J is TRBJ2-1 and V is TRBV18, with D possibly TRBD1 on 6 matching bases. Trimming left V 0 bases short and J 3 bases short, with 12 bases between. The germline gives CDR1 KGHSH, CDR2 LQKENI. This CDR3 is built from 16 residues.

Ten or more counts support this clonotype. V gene TRBV9 combines with J gene TRBJ1-1; D might be TRBD1 (5 bases). V was shortened by 7 bases and J by 4 bases, with 8 bases between the two germline ends. Germline lookup yields CDR1 SGDLS and CDR2 YYNGEE. This CDR3 comprises 11 residues. CDR3 in amino acids: CASERGTEAFF. The CDR3 nucleotides read TGTGCCAGCGAAAGGGGCACTGAAGCTTTCTTT.

This clonotype was detected many times. The J gene is TRBJ2-1, the V gene TRBV10-3, with D tentatively TRBD2 (5 bases). V was trimmed by 3 bases and J by 0 bases, leaving 15 bases between them. This CDR3 is built from 17 residues. Germline V CDR1 and CDR2: ENHRY, SYGVKD. DNA for the CDR3: TGTGCCATCAGTGACCAGAGGGCGTCAAGCTCCTACAATGAGCAGTTCTTC. Translated: CAISDQRASSSYNEQFF.

In its sample, this clonotype was seen many times. V gene TRBV4-2 combines with J gene TRBJ2-5; TRBD1 matches at 7 bases. Germline CDR1 and CDR2: LGHNA and YNFKEQ. The CDR3 is made up of 17 amino acids. The V segment lost 0 bases and the J segment 3 bases; nucleotides outside the gene matches: 10. The CDR3 coding sequence is TGTGCCAGCAGCCAAGATGGGTCCCCCACAGGGGAAGAGACCCAGTACTTC. This encodes CASSQDGSPTGEETQYF.

In this sample, this clonotype turned up a few times. V and J are TRBV18 and TRBJ2-7; D is possibly TRBD1 (6 bases). The V end lost 4 bases, the J end lost 0 bases, and 10 bases lay between the germline ends. CDR1 is KGHSH and CDR2 is LQKENI in the germline V gene. This CDR3 spans 14 amino acids. CDR3 DNA sequence: TGTGCCAGCTCACGGACAGCTAGCTCCTACGAGCAGTACGTC. Amino acid sequence: CASSRTASSYEQYV.

This clonotype was seen repeatedly, ten times or more. V gene TRBV7-9 combines with J gene TRBJ1-2, with D possibly TRBD1 on 5 matching bases. From germline, CDR1 is SEHNR and CDR2 FQNEAQ (reference sequence). The CDR3 runs 17 residues. V lost 2 bases and J lost 4, with 20 bases in between. CDR3 sequence reads: CASSLPGLRGGVYGYTF. The DNA for the CDR3 is TGTGCCAGCAGCTTACCGGGACTCCGGGGGGGTGTCTATGGCTACACCTTC.

A few counts support this clonotype. This sequence joins TRBV27 and TRBJ1-2; TRBD1 agrees at 7 bases. The CDR3 length is 18 residues. The V gene end was trimmed by 2 bases and the J gene end by 1 base; junction bases not matched to a gene: 13. The V gene's germline CDR1 is MNHEY and CDR2 SMNVEV (reference sequence). Here the CDR3 DNA reads TGTGCCAGCAGTTTAAGTACTCCGGGGACAGCCCTTAACTATGGCTACACCTTC. This encodes CASSLSTPGTALNYGYTF.

This clonotype has only a few counts. The V gene is TRBV12-5, the J gene TRBJ2-3; D may be TRBD1 (5 bases). The germline gives CDR1 LGHNT, CDR2 FRNRAP. The CDR3 has 15 residues. Trimming took 2 bases from V and 6 from J, leaving 15 bases between them. CDR3 coding DNA: TGTGCTAGTGGTTTGTCGACAGTCCCACTTGATACGCAGTATTTT. Its translation is CASGLSTVPLDTQYF.

This clonotype has only a few counts. This rearrangement joins TRBV6-1 to TRBJ2-7; D is uncertain. The CDR3 has 11 residues. Germline lookup yields CDR1 MNHNS and CDR2 SASEGT. V was clipped by 3 bases and J by 7 bases, with 7 bases between them. CDR3: CASSDRREQYV. The CDR3 region has the DNA TGTGCCAGCAGTGATAGGCGTGAGCAGTACGTC.

The chain links TRBV5-1 to TRBJ1-6; no clear D gene. The V gene's germline CDR1 is SGHRS and CDR2 YFSETQ. Deletions cut 0 bases from V and 2 bases from J, with 6 bases between. This CDR3 has 15 amino acids. The CDR3 DNA sequence: TGCGCCAGCAGCTTGGAGGGTACCTATAATTCACCCCTCCACTTT. It codes for CASSLEGTYNSPLHF.

In its sample, this clonotype was seen a few times. The genes are TRBV28 and TRBJ1-1; no clear D. This CDR3 is 13 amino acids long. Deletions cut 3 bases from V and 1 base from J, with 6 bases between. Germline values: CDR1 MDHEN, CDR2 SYDVKM. CDR3 region: CASSFTENTEAFF. The DNA of the CDR3 is TGTGCCAGCAGTTTTACCGAGAACACTGAAGCTTTCTTT. The full variable domain, with the rest looked up from reference TRBV28 and TRBJ1-1, is DVKVTQSSRYLVKRTGEKVFLECVQDMDHENMFWYRQDPGLGLRLIYFSYDVKMKEKGDIPEGYSVSREKKERFSLILESASTNQTSMYLCASSFTENTEAFFGQGTRLTVV.